This entry lists 22 T cell receptor beta chains sequenced from one sample in a study of regulatory T cells in long-lasting Graves disease. Assembly of TCR beta libraries relied on iRepertoire HTBI primers together with Arm-PCR of CDR3 regions. Each CDR3 protein is one row after TCRdb ran MiXCR on the multiplex PCR reads. The sample carries more than 400,000 distinct CDR3 sequences, about a sixth recorded once. Time point meaning: newly diagnosed GD, antithyroid drugs for less than 3 months. RNA from PBMCs was the source of the TCR library. These same data were also listed under a study on T cells in Graves' hyperthyroidism and ophthalmopathy.

Sequencing used peripheral blood mononuclear cells (PBMCs), obtained at new diagnosis, from a patient treated with antithyroid drugs. Receptors were obtained from a young woman with Graves disease.

The sample holds many counts of this clonotype. V is TRBV24-1 and J is TRBJ2-7, with TRBD1 identical over 10 bases. Germline CDR1 KGHDR, CDR2 SFDVKD. V dropped 8 bases and J dropped 4; count of bases not matched to a gene: 10. There are 15 residues in the CDR3. The CDR3 is CATTERDRGTYEQYF. The CDR3, as DNA: TGTGCCACCACCGAACGGGACAGGGGTACGTACGAGCAGTACTTC.

This chain links TRBV28 with TRBJ2-1; 10 bases are shared with TRBD2. Germline assignment: CDR1 MDHEN and CDR2 SYDVKM. There are 16 residues in the CDR3. The V gene end was trimmed by 5 bases and the J gene end by 2 bases; junction bases not matched to a gene: 6. The CDR3 spells CASSTIAGGPYNEQFF. CDR3 nucleotide sequence: TGTGCCAGCAGTACTATAGCGGGAGGCCCCTACAATGAGCAGTTCTTC.

This clonotype has more than one count but fewer than ten. With a much larger clone just one base away, this may be a read error. The J gene is TRBJ2-7, the V gene TRBV20-1; TRBD2 agrees at 8 bases. The CDR3 covers 19 residues. The trim removed 1 base at V and 2 bases at J, leaving 19 bases unmatched. In germline, CDR1 is DFQATT, CDR2 SNEGSKA (reference sequence). CDR3 loop: CSARGLSGGKFSTPYEQYF. The CDR3 region has the DNA TGCAGTGCTAGAGGCTTGAGCGGGGGAAAATTTAGTACCCCCTACGAGCAGTACTTC.

This clonotype has at least ten counts. V is TRBV7-2 and J is TRBJ2-4; D is perhaps TRBD2 (6 bases). Trimming took off 5 bases at V and 7 bases at J, with 27 bases between the two ends. From germline, CDR1 is SGHTA and CDR2 FQGNSA. The CDR3 has 18 residues. The CDR3 DNA reads as TGTGCCAGCAGCCGTGTGCCCCGGGGGAACCTAGGTCGGAACATTCAGTACTTC. It specifies CASSRVPRGNLGRNIQYF.

This clonotype showed up many times. The CDR3 DNA follows: TGTGCCAGCAGTTACCTAGCGGGAGTCCCAGATACGCAGTATTTT. Protein sequence: CASSYLAGVPDTQYF. This chain uses TRBV6-2 or TRBV6-3 with TRBJ2-3; 10 bases are a match to TRBD2. CDR1 MNHEY and CDR2 SVGEGT come from the germline V gene. This CDR3 comprises 15 residues. Trimming cost V 2 bases and J 4 bases; bases outside gene matches: 3.

This chain joins TRBV19 and TRBJ2-7, with 8 bases fitting TRBD2. With V trimmed by 3 bases and J by 4 bases, 2 bases remained unmatched. This CDR3 region has 13 residues. Germline CDR1 LNHDA, CDR2 SQIVND (reference sequence). The CDR3 region has the DNA TGTGCCAGTAGTATCCAGCGGGAGTACGAGCAGTACTTC. Amino acids: CASSIQREYEQYF.

This clonotype was counted at least ten times. A read error may explain this, as a much larger clone is one base away. J is TRBJ2-7 and V is TRBV7-9; 9 nucleotides align to TRBD1. Looked up from germline, CDR1 is SEHNR and CDR2 is FQNEAQ (reference sequence). V trimming: 5 bases; J trimming: 5 bases; junction bases outside the gene matches: 4. The CDR3 has 13 residues. CDR3 sequence reads: CASSRDRDHEQYF. The CDR3 DNA reads TGTGCCAGCAGCCGGGACAGGGACCACGAGCAGTACTTC.

This clonotype appeared many times. V and J are TRBV29-1 and TRBJ2-1, with D perhaps given as TRBD1 or TRBD2 (5 bases each). Looked up from germline, CDR1 is SQVTM and CDR2 is ANQGSEA. V dropped 6 bases and J dropped 3 bases, with 18 bases sitting between them. The length of the CDR3 is 15 residues. CDR3 sequence: CSVGGLGDGYNEQFF. CDR3 sequence (DNA): TGCAGCGTAGGAGGTTTGGGGGACGGCTACAATGAGCAGTTCTTC.

This clonotype appeared a few times. This sequence joins TRBV5-1 and TRBJ2-2; D unresolved. This CDR3 has 15 amino acids. CDR1 and CDR2 from the germline V gene are SGHRS and YFSETQ. Trimming removed 4 bases at V and 0 bases at J, with 10 bases between. The chain's CDR3 is CASSPGPTNTGELFF. The CDR3 DNA is TGCGCCAGCAGCCCCGGACCTACGAACACCGGGGAGCTGTTTTTT.

This clonotype was detected ten times or more. This chain connects TRBV7-8 to TRBJ2-2, with 7 bases lining up with TRBD2. CDR3 length: 16 residues. V lost 0 bases to trimming and J lost 5 bases; unmatched junction nucleotides: 6. Germline-derived CDR1 and CDR2 are SGHVS and FQNEAQ. Here the CDR3 DNA reads TGTGCCAGCAGCTTAGCTGGCGGGAGACGGACCGGGGAGCTGTTTTTT. It is translated as CASSLAGGRRTGELFF.

This clonotype has ten or more counts. The chain combines TRBV12-3 or TRBV12-4 with TRBJ1-3; the D is unclear. V lost 2 bases and J lost 3, with 14 bases in between. CDR3 size: 16 residues. The DNA of the CDR3 is TGTGCCAGCAGTTTAATGGCGAGGTTGGGTGGAAACACCATATATTTT. It is translated as CASSLMARLGGNTIYF.

This clonotype was seen many times. The chain couples TRBV20-1 to TRBJ2-2; the match to TRBD1 covers 9 bases. The CDR3 is made up of 17 amino acids. Germline CDR1 and CDR2: DFQATT and SNEGSKA (reference sequence). V lost 5 bases to trimming and J lost 0 bases; unmatched junction nucleotides: 10. The CDR3 sequence: CSARRLGQGPNTGELFF. The CDR3 DNA sequence: TGCAGTGCTCGAAGACTGGGACAGGGCCCGAACACCGGGGAGCTGTTTTTT.

This clonotype was counted only a few times. V gene TRBV19 combines with J gene TRBJ1-5; no firm D call. The CDR3 extends over 14 amino acids. CDR1 is LNHDA and CDR2 is SQIVND in the germline V gene (reference sequence). V lost 3 bases to trimming and J lost 5 bases, with 11 bases between them. The CDR3 protein is CASSILRNDQPQHF. The CDR3 region has the DNA TGTGCCAGTAGTATTCTAAGAAATGATCAGCCCCAGCATTTT.

Ten or more counts support this clonotype. The chain carries TRBV6-2 or TRBV6-3 and TRBJ2-7; possible D gene TRBD2, 5 bases. Trimming stripped 0 bases from V and 2 bases from J, with 11 bases between. Germline V gene lookup returns CDR1 MNHEY and CDR2 SVGEGT. The CDR3 is 15 amino acids. CDR3 protein: CASSYSSDSTYEQYF. CDR3 coding DNA: TGTGCCAGCAGTTACTCCTCGGACTCAACCTACGAGCAGTACTTC.

The chain joins TRBV29-1 to TRBJ2-1; 7 nucleotides align to TRBD2. Germline V lookup: CDR1 SQVTM, CDR2 ANQGSEA. There are 14 residues in the CDR3. After removal of 4 bases from V and 0 bases from J, the junction contained 3 bases not matched to a gene. For the CDR3, the DNA is TGCAGCGTTGGGGAGGGAGGCTCCTACAATGAGCAGTTCTTC. Amino acids: CSVGEGGSYNEQFF.

Details on this clonotype: Possible read error: a much larger clone is one base away. The CDR3 reads CSAPRDGENQYF. The CDR3 nucleotides are TGCAGTGCTCCCAGGGACGGAGAGAACCAGTACTTC. This sequence joins TRBV20-1 and TRBJ2-5; D possibly matches TRBD1 or TRBD2 (5 bases each). The CDR3 contains 12 residues. CDR1 and CDR2 from the germline V gene are DFQATT and SNEGSKA (reference sequence).

Many counts were recorded for this clonotype. This chain uses TRBV30 with TRBJ1-2; 7 positions agree with TRBD1. The CDR3 has 13 amino acids. Germline CDR1 reads GTSNPN; CDR2 reads SVGIG (reference sequence). With 5 bases clipped from V and 5 bases from J, the junction kept 8 bases outside the gene matches. The CDR3 DNA follows: TGTGCCTGGGACCACGGGACAGCATATGGCTACACCTTC. Translating it yields CAWDHGTAYGYTF.

The sample holds many counts of this clonotype. The genes are TRBV28 and TRBJ1-4, with D perhaps TRBD1 (5 bases). The CDR3 sequence is 15 residues long. CDR1 MDHEN and CDR2 SYDVKM come from the germline V gene. Trimming left V 6 bases short and J 0 bases short, with 11 bases between. CDR3 region: CASSPGATTNEKLFF. The DNA for the CDR3 is TGTGCCAGCAGCCCTGGGGCTACAACTAATGAAAAACTGTTTTTT.

A word on this clonotype: With a much larger clone just one base away, this may be a read error. V usage is TRBV6-1 and J usage is TRBJ1-1; D uncertain. Germline V gene data show CDR1 as MNHNS and CDR2 as SASEGT. This CDR3 is built from 16 residues. Trimming took 5 bases from V and 5 from J, leaving 21 bases between them. CDR3 in DNA: TGTGCCAGCAGTCTAGACCCACAACACCCCAGAACTGAAGCTTTCTTT. This encodes CASSLDPQHPRTEAFF.

This chain connects TRBV6-1 to TRBJ2-5; D is unresolved. CDR3 length equals 14 residues. V gave up 6 bases and J gave up 2 bases, with 13 bases separating them. Germline CDR1 MNHNS, CDR2 SASEGT. Here the CDR3 DNA reads TGTGCCAGCAGCTTTGCCGCCAGGCAAGAGACCCAGTACTTC. Its protein is CASSFAARQETQYF.

This clonotype occurred many times. CDR3 nucleotide sequence: TGTGCCAGCAGCTTAGTAGCTACAGGGGGAGCTAACTATGGCTACACCTTC. Its translation is CASSLVATGGANYGYTF. The J gene is TRBJ1-2, the V gene TRBV7-2, with 8 bases fitting TRBD1. The CDR3 has 17 amino acids. CDR1 and CDR2 from the germline V gene are SGHTA and FQGNSA. The V segment lost 1 base and the J segment 0 bases; nucleotides outside the gene matches: 7.

This clonotype has at least ten counts. The CDR3 DNA reads TGTGCCAGCTATCCGGGACAGGTCAACAATCAGCCCCAGCATTTT. It is translated as CASYPGQVNNQPQHF. The rearrangement links TRBV6-1 to TRBJ1-5; TRBD1 matches at 8 bases. The CDR3 sequence is 15 residues long. In germline, CDR1 is MNHNS, CDR2 SASEGT. Trimming removed 8 bases from V and 3 bases from J; junction bases left unmatched: 9.